The next 28 T cell receptor beta chains were all read from a single sample in a study of cytomegalovirus exposure and HLA in healthy donors. 13 Jbeta primers and 60 Vbeta primers were used for the PCR. Assay: immunoSEQ multiplex PCR; the TCRdb copy retains only in-frame clones and omits some. The sample has roughly 110,000 clones, around 80% seen once. The sample comprised PBMCs. The receptors were gathered from a man under 40 in good health and CMV-seropositive.

The genes are TRBV28 and TRBJ2-3; TRBD2 aligns across 7 bases. CDR3 length: 14 residues. The germline V gene has CDR1 MDHEN and CDR2 SYDVKM. Losses at the gene ends were 8 bases for V and 1 base for J; bases not matched to a gene: 6. The DNA of the CDR3 is TGTGCCAGCGACCCCGCGGGGGGCACAGATACGCAGTATTTT. Its protein is CASDPAGGTDTQYF.

This sequence joins TRBV6-5 and TRBJ1-5; maybe TRBD1 (5 bases). CDR1 is MNHEY, CDR2 SVGAGI, per germline. CDR3 length: 15 residues. The germline V and J ends were trimmed by 7 bases and 4 bases, with 17 bases remaining between them. The CDR3 DNA reads as TGTGCCAGCACCGAACAGAGACAGCTAAATCAGCCCCAGCATTTT. It encodes CASTEQRQLNQPQHF.

V and J are TRBV27 and TRBJ2-5; TRBD1 might be the D (6 bases). The DNA end favors TRBJ2-7, so the J call may be wrong. Germline V gene sequence: CDR1 MNHEY, CDR2 SMNVEV (reference sequence). This CDR3 comprises 14 residues. CDR3 sequence (DNA): TGTGCCAGCAGTTTAGACCGGACAGACTACGAGCAGTACTTC. Translation: CASSLDRTDYEQYF.

Many counts were recorded for this clone. The chain recombines TRBV9 with TRBJ1-2; TRBD1 matches 9 bases. The CDR3 has 15 residues. The J segment lost 4 bases and the V segment lost 3 bases, leaving 7 bases of the junction unmatched. The germline CDR1 and CDR2 sequences are SGDLS and YYNGEE. The CDR3 region is CASSGRPTGGYGYTF. CDR3 in DNA: TGTGCCAGCAGCGGAAGACCGACAGGGGGCTATGGCTACACCTTC.

This clone was seen only a few times. The chain couples TRBV4-3 to TRBJ1-3; D not certain. The CDR3 loop spans 13 amino acids. V lost 0 bases, J lost 5 bases, and 5 bases lay in between. CDR1 is LGHNA and CDR2 is YSLEER in the germline V gene. For the CDR3, the DNA is TGCGCCAGCAGCCAAGATCCCAGAAACACCATATATTTT. This gives the protein CASSQDPRNTIYF.

This clone was seen just once. This sequence joins TRBV2 and TRBJ2-7; TRBD1 is a possible D gene (7 bases). The CDR3 spans 14 residues. Per the germline V gene, CDR1 is SNHLY and CDR2 is FYNNEI. The V end was cut by 8 bases, the J end by 3 bases, with 17 bases between. The CDR3 protein is CASLLPRGDYEQYF. The CDR3 region has the DNA TGTGCCAGCCTCCTCCCCAGGGGGGACTACGAGCAGTACTTC.

This chain joins TRBV5-6 and TRBJ2-7; 7 nucleotides align to TRBD2. Looked up from germline, CDR1 is SGHDT and CDR2 is YYEEEE. V trimming: 4 bases; J trimming: 7 bases; junction bases outside the gene matches: 8. The CDR3 contains 13 residues. CDR3 DNA: TGTGCCAGCAGCGCGGGGGAGCGGCGGGAGCAGTACTTC. Amino acids: CASSAGERREQYF. Together with reference TRBV5-6 and TRBJ2-7, the CDR3 gives the full variable domain: DAGVTQSPTHLIKTRGQQVTLRCSPKSGHDTVSWYQQALGQGPQFIFQYYEEEERQRGNFPDRFSGHQFPNYSSELNVNALLLGDSALYLCASSAGERREQYFGPGTRLTVT.

This clone was seen only a few times. CDR3 nucleotides: TGTGCCTGGAGTTTCCCGGGACAGTATAATTCACCCCTCCACTTT. Translating it yields CAWSFPGQYNSPLHF. V is TRBV30 and J is TRBJ1-6; 7 bases are a match to TRBD1. V shed 2 bases, J shed 4 bases, and the junction held 5 bases outside the gene matches. This CDR3 spans 15 amino acids. Germline CDR1 GTSNPN, CDR2 SVGIG (reference sequence).

The chain is built from TRBV11-2 and TRBJ1-2; D is uncertain. This CDR3 is 11 amino acids long. Trimming stripped 3 bases from V and 8 bases from J, with 7 bases between. In germline, CDR1 is SGHAT, CDR2 FQNNGV. CDR3 in DNA: TGTGCCAGCAGCTTCGCTGGCGGCTACACCTTC. Translating gives CASSFAGGYTF.

V is TRBV9 and J is TRBJ1-3; 7 positions match TRBD1. Germline V gene lookup returns CDR1 SGDLS and CDR2 YYNGEE. CDR3 length: 14 residues. The junction had 3 bases not matched to a gene; V was cut back by 2 bases and J by 4 bases. The chain's CDR3 is CASSVTGSGNTIYF. The CDR3 coding sequence is TGTGCCAGCAGCGTGACAGGGTCCGGAAACACCATATATTTT.

This chain links TRBV5-1 with TRBJ1-1, with 8 bases lining up with TRBD1. Germline loops: CDR1 SGHRS, CDR2 YFSETQ. V lost 4 bases, J lost 1 base, and 3 bases stayed unmatched. The CDR3 spans 14 residues. The CDR3 spells CASSTGTGNTEAFF. CDR3 nucleotides: TGCGCCAGCAGCACCGGGACAGGGAACACTGAAGCTTTCTTT.

The chain combines TRBV27 with TRBJ2-2; 8 bases align to TRBD1. This CDR3 is built from 15 residues. Germline V gene lookup returns CDR1 MNHEY and CDR2 SMNVEV (reference sequence). The ends lost 4 bases at V and 5 bases at J; junction bases unmatched: 6. CDR3 nucleotide sequence: TGTGCCAGCAGTTCAGGGGGCTTGAGAACCGGGGAGCTGTTTTTT. Its protein is CASSSGGLRTGELFF.

V is TRBV30 and J is TRBJ1-2; TRBD1 might be the D (6 bases). With 8 bases removed from V and 7 bases from J, the gap between germline ends came to 17 bases. The germline V gene has CDR1 GTSNPN and CDR2 SVGIG (reference sequence). The CDR3 runs 12 residues. The CDR3 DNA reads TGTGCCCGCGCGGGGGGGCGGGGTGGCTACACCTTC. Translating it yields CARAGGRGGYTF.

This clone showed up just once. V usage is TRBV2 and J usage is TRBJ2-7, with D tentatively TRBD2 (5 bases). Trimming pared 7 bases from V and 3 bases from J, leaving 16 bases between. This CDR3 is built from 14 residues. The germline CDR1 and CDR2 sequences are SNHLY and FYNNEI. This CDR3 is CASTSTLGVYEQYF. In nucleotides, the CDR3 is TGTGCCAGCACTTCAACTCTCGGGGTCTACGAGCAGTACTTC.

The genes are TRBV2 and TRBJ2-2; unclear D gene. Trimming left V 4 bases short and J 0 bases short, with 6 bases between. The CDR3 sequence is 14 residues long. Germline V CDR1 and CDR2: SNHLY, FYNNEI. The CDR3 here is CASSAGPNTGELFF. CDR3 in DNA: TGTGCCAGCAGTGCCGGTCCGAACACCGGGGAGCTGTTTTTT. The entire variable domain, with the rest obtained from reference TRBV2 and TRBJ2-2, is as follows: EPEVTQTPSHQVTQMGQEVILRCVPISNHLYFYWYRQILGQKVEFLVSFYNNEISEKSEIFDDQFSVERPDGSNFTLKIRSTKLEDSAMYFCASSAGPNTGELFFGEGSRLTVL.

The V call is TRBV2, the J call TRBJ1-2, with 8 nucleotides matching TRBD1. Germline V lookup: CDR1 SNHLY, CDR2 FYNNEI. The CDR3 is 13 amino acids. V shed 3 bases and J 8 bases; nucleotides not matched to a gene: 5. The CDR3 bases are TGTGCCAGCAGTGACGGACAGGGAGGGGGCTACACCTTC. This translates into CASSDGQGGGYTF.

The rearrangement joins TRBV4-3 to TRBJ1-1, with TRBD1 identical over 9 bases. Trimming cost V 3 bases and J 0 bases; bases outside gene matches: 8. This CDR3 region has 17 residues. The germline gives CDR1 LGHNA, CDR2 YSLEER. The CDR3 here is CASSQSDRGILNTEAFF. CDR3 DNA: TGCGCCAGCAGCCAGTCCGACAGGGGGATCTTGAACACTGAAGCTTTCTTT.

The chain links TRBV30 to TRBJ1-4; maybe TRBD1 (6 bases). The CDR3 is 14 residues long. V lost 0 bases and J lost 4, with 9 bases in between. In germline, CDR1 is GTSNPN, CDR2 SVGIG (reference sequence). The CDR3: CAWSVQGGNEKLFF. The CDR3 DNA sequence: TGTGCCTGGAGTGTACAAGGGGGTAATGAAAAACTGTTTTTT.

The chain has TRBV9 and TRBJ2-3; 7 bases map to TRBD2. J was trimmed by 4 bases and V by 0 bases; bases with no gene match: 2. Germline-derived CDR1 and CDR2 are SGDLS and YYNGEE. The CDR3 contains 14 residues. In nucleotides, the CDR3 is TGTGCCAGCAGCGTAGGACTAGCAGCAGATACGCAGTATTTT. It yields the protein CASSVGLAADTQYF. Looking up the rest from reference TRBV9 and TRBJ2-3 gives the full variable domain: DSGVTQTPKHLITATGQRVTLRCSPRSGDLSVYWYQQSLDQGLQFLIQYYNGEERAKGNILERFSAQQFPDLHSELNLSSLELGDSALYFCASSVGLAADTQYFGPGTRLTVL.

CDR3 sequence reads: CASSLLDRAPGETQYF. DNA for the CDR3: TGTGCCAGCAGCTTGTTGGACAGGGCCCCGGGGGAGACCCAGTACTTC. The rearrangement links TRBV5-6 to TRBJ2-5; 8 nucleotides align to TRBD1. From germline, CDR1 is SGHDT and CDR2 YYEEEE. V was pared by 1 base and J by 5 bases, with 10 bases of the junction left unmatched. This CDR3 region has 16 residues.

This sequence joins TRBV5-6 and TRBJ1-1, with 12 bases identical to TRBD1. V was pared by 4 bases and J by 8 bases, with 15 bases of the junction left unmatched. The CDR3 covers 17 residues. Germline V gene data show CDR1 as SGHDT and CDR2 as YYEEEE. CDR3 nucleotides: TGTGCCAGCAGCCGAGGGACAGGGGGCATCATAGGGGGGGAAGCTTTCTTT. This gives the protein CASSRGTGGIIGGEAFF.

In this sample, this clone turned up once. The V gene is TRBV27, the J gene TRBJ2-3; possible D gene TRBD2, 7 bases. This CDR3 has 16 amino acids. Trimming shortened V by 7 bases and J by 5 bases, and 22 bases separated the two germline ends. Germline CDR1 is MNHEY and CDR2 is SMNVEV (reference sequence). CDR3 loop: CASTYGGGGGRDTQYF. The CDR3 bases are TGTGCCAGCACCTATGGGGGGGGCGGGGGTAGAGATACGCAGTATTTT.

This clone occurred a few times. V gene TRBV5-8 combines with J gene TRBJ2-3; possibly TRBD1 for D (5 bases). Per the germline V gene, CDR1 is SGHTS and CDR2 is YDEGEE. The CDR3 consists of 13 residues. V was shortened by 3 bases and J by 2 bases, with 7 bases between the two germline ends. The CDR3 DNA sequence: TGTGCCAGCAGCTCGGACATCACAGATACGCAGTATTTT. It specifies CASSSDITDTQYF.

This chain uses TRBV5-1 with TRBJ1-1, with a tentative D call TRBD1 (6 bases). The V gene's germline CDR1 is SGHRS and CDR2 YFSETQ. V lost 3 bases and J lost 0, with 9 bases in between. The CDR3 has 14 residues. CDR3 protein: CASSSTGMNTEAFF. The CDR3 region has the DNA TGCGCCAGCAGCTCGACAGGTATGAACACTGAAGCTTTCTTT. Together with reference TRBV5-1 and TRBJ1-1, the CDR3 gives the full variable domain: KAGVTQTPRYLIKTRGQQVTLSCSPISGHRSVSWYQQTPGQGLQFLFEYFSETQRNKGNFPGRFSGRQFSNSRSEMNVSTLELGDSALYLCASSSTGMNTEAFFGQGTRLTVV.

The chain couples TRBV21-1 to TRBJ1-5; the table names TRBD1, a call not compared with the DNA. TRBV21-1 is marked as a pseudogene. This CDR3 contains 13 residues. Here the CDR3 DNA reads TGTGCCAGCACGGGGACAGGGGGCCAGCCCCAGCATTTT. This gives the protein CASTGTGGQPQHF.

This clone was seen a handful of times. The V and J genes are TRBV5-6 and TRBJ2-1, with D unresolved. Trimming removed 2 bases at V and 7 bases at J, with 13 bases between. The CDR3 is 14 residues long. Per the germline V gene, CDR1 is SGHDT and CDR2 is YYEEEE. The CDR3 region has the DNA TGTGCCAGCAGCTTCAGTCCGGAGTTGAATGAGCAGTTCTTC. It is translated as CASSFSPELNEQFF.

The chain combines TRBV28 with TRBJ1-6, with 9 bases matching TRBD1. The CDR3 loop spans 17 amino acids. Per the germline V gene, CDR1 is MDHEN and CDR2 is SYDVKM. Trimming took 11 bases from V and 7 from J; bases not matched to a gene: 18. CDR3 loop: CAGSRSGTGYGNSPLHF. The CDR3 DNA is TGTGCCGGATCGCGGTCCGGGACAGGGTACGGGAATTCACCCCTCCACTTT.

The chain has TRBV11-2 and TRBJ2-6, with TRBD1 as a possible D gene (6 bases). Germline V CDR1 and CDR2: SGHAT, FQNNGV. The V end was cut by 3 bases, the J end by 0 bases, with 15 bases between. The CDR3 runs 18 residues. CDR3 bases: TGTGCCAGCAGCTTGTGGACAGCAGACCCCTCTGGGGCCAACGTCCTGACTTTC. It is translated as CASSLWTADPSGANVLTF. The complete variable domain, with remaining parts taken from reference TRBV11-2 and TRBJ2-6, reads EAGVAQSPRYKIIEKRQSVAFWCNPISGHATLYWYQQILGQGPKLLIQFQNNGVVDDSQLPKDRFSAERLKGVDSTLKIQPAKLEDSAVYLCASSLWTADPSGANVLTFGAGSRLTVL.